This record concerns one T cell receptor (beta chain) sequence. The data stem from a study of cytomegalovirus exposure and HLA in healthy donors. The PCR was carried out with 60 Vbeta primers and 13 Jbeta primers. TCRdb's copy holds only in-frame clones and misses some; the assay was immunoSEQ multiplex PCR. Of 150,000 to 200,000 clones detected, 75% to 85% appear once; the ten largest clones hold less than 2.5%. The CDR3 consists of 17 residues. The V gene's germline CDR1 is SGHTA and CDR2 FQGNSA. J was trimmed by 2 bases and V by 1 base; bases with no gene match: 7. This receptor was taken from a woman between 50 and 59 years old in good health and CMV-seronegative. The rearrangement links TRBV7-2 to TRBJ2-3, with TRBD2 identical over 9 bases. Sequencing was carried out using PBMCs. CDR3 residues: CASSLEQAGGSTDTQYF. In DNA form, the CDR3 reads TGTGCCAGCAGCTTAGAGCAAGCGGGGGGTTCCACAGATACGCAGTATTTT.